This passage covers 16 T cell receptor beta chains from one sample sequenced in a study of blood T cell repertoires in COVID-19. The repertoire was sequenced with immunoSEQ multiplex PCR; TCRdb's copy has only in-frame clones and lacks some. The data hold 250,000 or so clones, with about 91% observed a single time. Sequencing was performed on peripheral blood. These receptors all come from a woman in her 40s who had recovered from COVID-19.

The count of this clone is one. The chain uses TRBV19 and TRBJ1-5; D gene unclear. V was trimmed by 5 bases and J by 2 bases, leaving 16 bases between them. CDR3 length: 16 amino acids. Germline V gene data show CDR1 as LNHDA and CDR2 as SQIVND (reference sequence). The CDR3 DNA sequence: TGTGCCAGTAGTCCGGCCGGGTCTGATCGCAATCAGCCCCAGCATTTT. It codes for CASSPAGSDRNQPQHF.

The chain joins TRBV6-5 to TRBJ2-1; 12 bases fit TRBD2. The V segment lost 6 bases and the J segment 6 bases; nucleotides outside the gene matches: 6. CDR1 and CDR2 (germline): MNHEY, SVGAGI. The CDR3 extends over 15 amino acids. The CDR3 reads CASRASGGAGNEQFF. CDR3 DNA sequence: TGTGCCAGCAGAGCTAGCGGGGGGGCCGGCAATGAGCAGTTCTTC.

V and J are TRBV24-1 and TRBJ2-5; 11 nucleotides line up with TRBD2. The CDR3 is made up of 17 amino acids. CDR1 and CDR2 (germline): KGHDR, SFDVKD. With V trimmed by 3 bases and J by 4 bases, 9 bases remained unmatched. The CDR3 coding sequence is TGTGCCACCAGTGATCCCACAGGACTAGCGGGTTTAGAGACCCAGTACTTC. It translates to CATSDPTGLAGLETQYF.

The rearrangement links TRBV28 to TRBJ2-5; 10 bases match TRBD1. Unmatched junction bases numbered 12, after V lost 5 bases and J lost 0 bases. This CDR3 has 18 amino acids. Germline CDR1 and CDR2: MDHEN and SYDVKM. DNA for the CDR3: TGTGCCAGCAGTCGCACCGGGACAGGGGCTACGTACCAAGAGACCCAGTACTTC. Its protein product is CASSRTGTGATYQETQYF.

The chain carries TRBV9 and TRBJ1-6, with TRBD1 matching 9 bases. The CDR3 is 15 residues long. Germline V gene data show CDR1 as SGDLS and CDR2 as YYNGEE. Unmatched junction bases numbered 4, after V lost 3 bases and J lost 6 bases. CDR3 region: CASSAGQGTNSPLHF. The CDR3 DNA is TGTGCCAGCAGCGCCGGACAGGGGACTAATTCACCCCTCCACTTT.

The V and J genes are TRBV5-4 and TRBJ2-5; 9 bases match TRBD2. V lost 4 bases, J lost 5 bases, and 6 bases stayed unmatched. The CDR3 has 14 residues. Germline V gene lookup returns CDR1 SGHNT and CDR2 YYREEE (reference sequence). The CDR3 reads CASSPRGGAETQYF. The CDR3 nucleotides are TGTGCCAGCAGCCCACGCGGGGGGGCCGAGACCCAGTACTTC.

J is TRBJ1-5 and V is TRBV28; D is unclear. In germline, CDR1 is MDHEN, CDR2 SYDVKM. V was pared by 3 bases and J by 0 bases, with 9 bases between. The length of the CDR3 is 15 residues. This chain's CDR3 is CASSFWELSNQPQHF. The CDR3 region has the DNA TGTGCCAGCAGTTTCTGGGAGCTTAGCAATCAGCCCCAGCATTTT. Together with reference TRBV28 and TRBJ1-5, the CDR3 gives the full variable domain: DVKVTQSSRYLVKRTGEKVFLECVQDMDHENMFWYRQDPGLGLRLIYFSYDVKMKEKGDIPEGYSVSREKKERFSLILESASTNQTSMYLCASSFWELSNQPQHFGDGTRLSIL.

The chain uses TRBV27 and TRBJ1-1, with D maybe TRBD1 (6 bases). V was cut by 6 bases and J by 8 bases, with 19 bases left in between. The CDR3 covers 14 residues. Germline V gives CDR1 MNHEY, CDR2 SMNVEV (reference sequence). The CDR3 region has the DNA TGTGCCAGCAGGATACAGGGAGCCCCGAAGGAAGCTTTCTTT. This encodes CASRIQGAPKEAFF.

The chain links TRBV18 to TRBJ2-2; D call uncertain. V lost 6 bases and J 4 bases, leaving 9 bases between the germline ends. The CDR3 runs to 13 residues. CDR1 and CDR2 from the germline V gene are KGHSH and LQKENI. The DNA for the CDR3 is TGTGCCAGCTCGCCGACATTCACCGGGGAGCTGTTTTTT. It translates to CASSPTFTGELFF.

V is TRBV19 and J is TRBJ2-2, with TRBD1 identical over 8 bases. Losses at the gene ends were 5 bases for V and 7 bases for J; bases not matched to a gene: 12. The CDR3 is made up of 16 amino acids. The V gene's germline CDR1 is LNHDA and CDR2 SQIVND (reference sequence). The CDR3 coding sequence is TGTGCCAGTAGTTCAAACTACAGGGGGTTCGTCGGGGAGCTGTTTTTT. As protein: CASSSNYRGFVGELFF.

This chain uses TRBV20-1 with TRBJ1-2; D is perhaps TRBD1 (6 bases). The CDR3 runs 14 residues. Germline V gives CDR1 DFQATT, CDR2 SNEGSKA (reference sequence). V dropped 3 bases and J dropped 4 bases, with 15 bases sitting between them. CDR3 amino acids: CSASAGGVGYGYTF. The CDR3 DNA is TGCAGTGCTAGTGCGGGGGGCGTCGGCTATGGCTACACCTTC.

V usage is TRBV9 and J usage is TRBJ2-2; 9 nucleotides align to TRBD2. The CDR3 is 14 residues long. Per the germline V gene, CDR1 is SGDLS and CDR2 is YYNGEE. V gave up 4 bases and J gave up 7 bases; unmatched junction bases: 5. The CDR3 sequence: CASSPRTSDGELFF. CDR3 in DNA: TGTGCCAGCAGCCCTCGGACTAGCGACGGGGAGCTGTTTTTT.

This clone occurred once. In DNA, the CDR3 is TGTGCCAGCAGTTACTCCGGGGAGGGGGAGCAGTACGTC. Encoded protein: CASSYSGEGEQYV. The chain carries TRBV6-5 and TRBJ2-7; TRBD2 matches at 7 bases. This CDR3 region has 13 residues. V shed 0 bases, J shed 7 bases, and the junction held 3 bases outside the gene matches. Germline lookup yields CDR1 MNHEY and CDR2 SVGAGI.

The chain joins TRBV28 to TRBJ1-1; 9 bases align to TRBD1. V lost 1 base to trimming and J lost 7 bases; unmatched junction nucleotides: 4. The CDR3 is made up of 14 amino acids. CDR1 and CDR2 from the germline V gene are MDHEN and SYDVKM. The CDR3 loop is CASSLLGTGSEAFF. CDR3 DNA: TGTGCCAGCAGTTTATTAGGGACAGGGAGTGAAGCTTTCTTT.

V usage is TRBV2 and J usage is TRBJ1-5; D not resolved. Germline assignment: CDR1 SNHLY and CDR2 FYNNEI. V lost 4 bases and J 5 bases, leaving 12 bases between the germline ends. The CDR3 is 14 residues long. CDR3 in DNA: TGTGCCAGCAGTGTGGTCGCCCCGGATCAGCCCCAGCATTTT. This encodes CASSVVAPDQPQHF.

This clone was detected only a few times. The genes are TRBV7-6 and TRBJ2-7; 11 bases align to TRBD2. The CDR3 loop spans 17 amino acids. The trim removed 4 bases at V and 4 bases at J, leaving 12 bases unmatched. Germline V gene data show CDR1 as SGHVS and CDR2 as FNYEAQ. The CDR3 DNA is TGTGCCAGCAGCTCTAGCGGGGGGCCCCAGGTTGGGTACGAGCAGTACTTC. Translation gives CASSSSGGPQVGYEQYF.